The 14 T cell receptor beta chains in this list originate from one sample, sequenced in a study of T-cell memory formation after mild COVID-19. Using its own MiXCR run on the 5' RACE reads, TCRdb lists one record per CDR3 protein. Among a few hundred thousand distinct CDR3 sequences listed, 25% to 30% were seen once. What was sequenced was PBMCs or a T cell subset sorted from them (not recorded which). Receptors were obtained from an adult woman who had mild COVID-19 (a few samples of this study predate the infection). Cell type and time point are not known.

The sample holds a few counts of this clonotype. This rearrangement joins TRBV5-1 to TRBJ1-1; no reliable D call. The germline V gene encodes CDR1 SGHRS and CDR2 YFSETQ. The CDR3 runs 12 residues. Trimming took 5 bases from V and 5 from J, leaving 10 bases between them. This chain's CDR3 is CASSRGRTEAFF. DNA for the CDR3: TGCGCCAGCAGTCGGGGTAGGACTGAAGCTTTCTTT. The variable domain in full, completed from reference TRBV5-1 and TRBJ1-1, reads KAGVTQTPRYLIKTRGQQVTLSCSPISGHRSVSWYQQTPGQGLQFLFEYFSETQRNKGNFPGRFSGRQFSNSRSEMNVSTLELGDSALYLCASSRGRTEAFFGQGTRLTVV.

This clonotype turned up a few times. The rearrangement uses TRBV7-3 and TRBJ2-2; D uncertain. Germline loops: CDR1 SGHTA, CDR2 FQGTGA. The CDR3 contains 14 residues. V was pared by 5 bases and J by 1 base, with 8 bases between. The CDR3 reads CASSINRNTGELFF. In nucleotides, the CDR3 is TGTGCCAGCAGCATAAACAGGAACACCGGGGAGCTGTTTTTT.

CDR3 region: CASSTAGTLYEQYF. DNA for the CDR3: TGTGCCAGCAGTACCGCCGGGACACTCTACGAGCAGTACTTC. V usage is TRBV6-5 and J usage is TRBJ2-7; tentative D call: TRBD1 (6 bases). The V end lost 5 bases, the J end lost 3 bases, and 14 bases lay between the germline ends. This CDR3 spans 14 amino acids. Germline CDR1 MNHEY, CDR2 SVGAGI.

This chain uses TRBV27 with TRBJ2-1; D is tentatively TRBD1 or TRBD2 (5 bases each). The CDR3 extends over 13 amino acids. Germline lookup yields CDR1 MNHEY and CDR2 SMNVEV (reference sequence). Trimming stripped 5 bases from V and 10 bases from J, with 15 bases between. CDR3 sequence: CASSLGGRTEQFF. In DNA, the CDR3 is TGTGCCAGCAGTCTCGGAGGCAGGACAGAGCAGTTCTTC.

The J gene is TRBJ2-2, the V gene TRBV24-1; no definite D call. Germline assignment: CDR1 KGHDR and CDR2 SFDVKD. V shed 3 bases and J shed 5 bases, with 12 bases lying between them. This CDR3 comprises 15 residues. CDR3 residues: CATSDIAGDTGELFF. The DNA for the CDR3 is TGTGCCACCAGTGATATAGCCGGAGATACCGGGGAGCTGTTTTTT.

This rearrangement joins TRBV6-4 to TRBJ2-4; 7 nucleotides agree with TRBD2. The CDR3 is 14 residues long. V dropped 3 bases and J dropped 5; count of bases not matched to a gene: 4. Looked up from germline, CDR1 is MRHNA and CDR2 is SNTAGT. The CDR3 region is CASSESAGENIQYF. CDR3 coding DNA: TGTGCCAGCAGTGAGAGCGCGGGAGAAAACATTCAGTACTTC.

This clonotype appeared a few times. CDR3: CSAAKGGANTGELFF. CDR3 in DNA: TGCAGTGCTGCCAAGGGGGGGGCGAACACCGGGGAGCTGTTTTTT. The V call is TRBV20-1, the J call TRBJ2-2, with a weak D call TRBD2 (7 bases). The CDR3 extends over 15 amino acids. The V end lost 5 bases, the J end lost 0 bases, and 13 bases lay between the germline ends. CDR1 and CDR2 (germline): DFQATT, SNEGSKA (reference sequence).

Ten or more counts support this clonotype. The genes are TRBV5-4 and TRBJ2-1; 7 bases map to TRBD1. This CDR3 comprises 15 residues. Germline CDR1 reads SGHNT; CDR2 reads YYREEE (reference sequence). With 4 bases clipped from V and 0 bases from J, the junction kept 4 bases outside the gene matches. The CDR3 bases are TGTGCCAGCAGCGAGGACAGGTTCTCCTACAATGAGCAGTTCTTC. Translating it yields CASSEDRFSYNEQFF.

This clonotype was found a few times. This chain joins TRBV6-6 and TRBJ2-3; 8 bases agree with TRBD1. From germline, CDR1 is MNHNY and CDR2 SVGAGI (reference sequence). V gave up 4 bases and J gave up 6 bases; unmatched junction bases: 3. CDR3 length: 13 amino acids. CDR3 in amino acids: CASSSWTGDTQYF. DNA for the CDR3: TGTGCCAGCAGTTCGTGGACAGGGGATACGCAGTATTTT.

This clonotype was seen more than once but under ten times. The CDR3 DNA reads as TGTGCCAGCAGCTTAGCAGGACTAGCGGGGGATGAGCAGTTCTTC. This sequence encodes CASSLAGLAGDEQFF. The gene calls are TRBV7-9 and TRBJ2-1, with 13 bases identical to TRBD2. J gave up 8 bases and V 0 bases, and 1 base lay outside the gene matches. This CDR3 spans 15 amino acids. Germline V gene lookup returns CDR1 SEHNR and CDR2 FQNEAQ (reference sequence). The entire variable domain, with the rest obtained from reference TRBV7-9 and TRBJ2-1, is as follows: DTGVSQNPRHKITKRGQNVTFRCDPISEHNRLYWYRQTLGQGPEFLTYFQNEAQLEKSRLLSDRFSAERPKGSFSTLEIQRTEQGDSAMYLCASSLAGLAGDEQFFGPGTRLTVL.

This clonotype was found a few times. The CDR3 sequence is CSVVSNEQFF. The CDR3, as DNA: TGCAGCGTTGTCAGTAATGAGCAGTTCTTC. The genes are TRBV29-1 and TRBJ2-1; D not certain. Germline values: CDR1 SQVTM, CDR2 ANQGSEA. This CDR3 is built from 10 residues. Trimming stripped 4 bases from V and 7 bases from J, with 5 bases between.

This clonotype showed up just a few times. This rearrangement joins TRBV5-1 to TRBJ1-2, with 7 bases that match TRBD1. V gave up 4 bases and J gave up 14 bases; unmatched junction bases: 14. The CDR3 has 13 residues. Germline values: CDR1 SGHRS, CDR2 YFSETQ. The CDR3 region is CASSPGSDRSKTF. The CDR3 nucleotides read TGCGCCAGCAGCCCCGGGTCGGACAGGTCTAAGACCTTC.

This clonotype was observed a few times. The chain couples TRBV12-3 or TRBV12-4 to TRBJ1-1; D gene uncertain. The CDR3 sequence is 14 residues long. The V and J ends lost 8 bases and 1 base respectively, with 14 bases between them. CDR3 sequence reads: CASHPSVGNTEAFF. In DNA, the CDR3 is TGTGCCAGCCACCCGTCGGTGGGGAACACTGAAGCTTTCTTT.

This rearrangement joins TRBV4-1 to TRBJ2-7; 10 bases map to TRBD1. The CDR3 loop spans 16 amino acids. J was trimmed by 5 bases and V by 0 bases; bases with no gene match: 7. Germline V gene lookup returns CDR1 MGHRA and CDR2 YSYEKL. CDR3 DNA sequence: TGCGCCAGCAGCCAAGAAGGGACAGGGGCCGCTCACGAGCAGTACTTC. Translated, it gives CASSQEGTGAAHEQYF.